This T cell receptor (beta chain) derives from a study of cytomegalovirus exposure and HLA in healthy donors (dated by TCRdb to about 2017). About the investigation overall: According to an earlier analysis of 587 of the donors, some 180 million T cells yielded some 120 million unique TCR beta sequences and 276 Gb of sequence data. An early release covering roughly 640 HLA-typed donors comprised approximately 300 gigabases of sequencing data and roughly 85 million unique TCR sequences. Among the roughly 400 genotyped donors, roughly 80% belonged to the genetic ancestry cluster associated with self-reported Caucasian donors. The study aimed to test whether signatures of past pathogen exposure could be identified by cataloging public T cell receptors. The T cell repertoires of several hundred subjects were profiled by immunosequencing and related to cytomegalovirus serostatus. Along with the roughly 700-subject first cohort, a separate validation cohort of some 130 different subjects was used. To predict cytomegalovirus infection status, the study brought together high-throughput TCR immunosequencing, statistical association of individual TCRs with disease status, and machine learning. A later analysis re-analyzed previously published TCR beta repertoires from about 600 donors and added high-resolution HLA genotyping to study TCR occurrence patterns. Rather than using new phenotypic data, the later analysis identified candidate immune exposures from TCR beta sequences and from how often those sequences occurred across donors. An earlier analysis of 587 of the donors used high-throughput TCR beta sequencing to judge whether each TCR beta V gene segment behaved as functional or pseudogenic. Alongside the repertoire data, information on donor age, sex, ethnicity and CMV serostatus was compiled. A later genetic analysis took genome-wide SNP genotypes for about three fifths of the 666 donors and used that subset as a discovery cohort. Every discovery cohort repertoire had been produced on one sequencing platform. Class I and class II HLA loci were covered by the typing at four-digit resolution. Typing coverage differed by locus: A, B, C, DRB1 and DQB1 were typed in roughly 620-640 donors, DQA1 in 500 to 550, DPA1 in approximately 610, and DPB1 in approximately 450. Roughly 5 DR-DQ haplotypes were handled as single units for association and clustering, since linkage in the cohort was strong. Across 398 genotyped donors of the cohort, an average of roughly 200,000 unique TCR beta nucleotide sequences per donor were sequenced, and roughly 17% of those sequences were non-productive.

Library preparation employed the immunoSEQ multiplex PCR assay. For the multiplex PCR, a mixture combining 60 forward primers for TCR Vbeta segments and 13 reverse primers for TCR Jbeta segments was used. Amplification of the CDR3 region of rearranged TCR beta genes was performed with a multiplex PCR assay on genomic DNA. Amplified TCR beta libraries were sequenced as 87-base-pair reads on the Illumina HiSeq System. Concerning the study's data processing: A later analysis tallied around 80 million unique TCR beta chains across the 700 or so repertoires, and roughly 11 million of those chains were shared by two or more donors. Raw reads were error-corrected and collapsed into unique sequences by a nearest-neighbor algorithm in which closely related sequences were merged to remove PCR and sequencing errors. V, D and J gene segments were assigned by aligning CDR3 sequences to IMGT reference sequences. Each retained sequence needed at least a six-nucleotide match to both a V gene segment and a J gene segment. A rearrangement was called productive if the CDR3 had no stop codons and remained in frame with V and J, and every other rearrangement was called non-productive. CDR3 was defined by IMGT convention, running from the second conserved V-encoded cysteine to the conserved J-encoded phenylalanine. Sequences without an unambiguous match to a single V gene segment were excluded from the earlier analysis of approximately 560 of the donors. In an earlier analysis of several hundred of the donors, a V segment was called functional when productive rearrangements were above 56.7%, and segregating when the standard deviation between donors exceeded 5%. A statistical classification framework was built to diagnose cytomegalovirus status from the catalog of TCR beta chain sequences. In a later analysis, TCR nucleotide sequences were compared against IMGT/GENE-DB human TR gene sequences so that V and J genes could be assigned. A later analysis assigned CDR3 sequences and most-parsimonious VDJ recombination scenarios with the TCRdist pipeline. In a later analysis, every TCR beta chain was defined by the combination of its CDR3 amino acid sequence and its V-gene family, and reads without a unique V-gene family were dropped. In a later analysis, some 600 highly shared, low-generation-probability nucleotide sequences were removed to address suspected cross-contamination and a sequencing artifact. In a later analysis, a clonal expansion index was calculated for each public chain from normalized within-repertoire ranks of inferred template counts. A later analysis computed generation probabilities with a VDJ recombination model fitted to out-of-frame rearrangements, and checked the results against IGoR. In a later analysis, hypergeometric tests were used to score TCR-TCR, TCR-HLA and TCR-CMV co-occurrence, with a repertoire-size bias correction applied to TCR pairs. False discovery rates were estimated in a later analysis by permuting HLA or CMV assignments 20 times. A later analysis grouped co-occurring TCRs with DBSCAN, adding TCRdist sequence similarity when clustering within HLA-allele-positive subsets. Co-occurrence clustering excluded repertoires with fewer than 30,000 or more than 120,000 public chains, plus five with anomalous nucleotide sharing. Here the immuneACCESS table is served through TCRdb, limited to in-frame sequences with V and J called. Missing clones are a known gap in these copies; in checked studies unresolved V genes cover under half, and the rest lacks a known reason. Clone size and V and J calls were adopted from that table, with D and trimming inferred from the DNA. The sample data list about 220,000 clones, and about 81% of these were observed just once. The ten largest clonotypes hold 4.5% to 6% of the sample.

In regard to this clone: Its cognate antigen has yet to be identified. No qualities accompany the bases; no much larger clone lies one base away.

The cohort consisted of 670 or so healthy bone marrow donors. At the time of sampling, every cohort member was nominally healthy, though immune exposures that went unrecorded were likely present. The donor tested CMV seropositive, placing the donor among the 289 seropositive members of the cohort. Each donor provided a peripheral blood sample, and peripheral blood mononuclear cells were used for TCR beta sequencing. The Qiagen DNeasy Blood Extraction Kit was used to extract genomic DNA from the blood cell samples. The CDR3 runs 15 residues from the cysteine to the phenylalanine. The DNA shown is the 45-base CDR3, in frame from base 1. For this chain, trimming is 5 bases at the V end and 6 bases at the J end, and the number of junction bases without a gene match is 7. The germline V gene (reference sequence) sets CDR1 to MNHNY and CDR2 to SVGAGI. General findings and caveats noted by the study authors: The sequencing pipeline was judged likely to have produced a cluster of highly shared sequence variants as a technical artifact. Correlated functional status among segregating V segments might be attributable to linkage disequilibrium, but an unknown experimental factor could not be ruled out. The earlier analysis of approximately 590 of the donors excluded some 15 rarely observed V segments, including chromosome 9 orphons, because counts were too low. The authors suggested that the approach could potentially be generalized to other disease states and immunological phenotypes. Cytomegalovirus status was reported to be diagnosed by the classifier with high specificity and sensitivity in both the original and validation cohorts. Sequencing depth was assumed to be roughly uniform across donors in the presence/absence analyses, though that assumption may not hold. Broadly in line with IMGT annotations, most TCR beta V segments showed up in productive rearrangements about 90% or about 30% of the time in an earlier analysis of around 600 of the donors. According to a later analysis, parvovirus B19, influenza, CMV and Epstein-Barr virus appeared linked to several top co-occurrence clusters. In a later analysis, TCR association rates were found to vary across HLA loci, with the most associated TCRs seen for DRB1 alleles and the fewest for HLA-C alleles. While some public TCRs were present in many individuals, most TCR sequences turned up only very rarely across donors. At a false discovery rate of 0.05, a later analysis linked some 18,000 TCR beta sequences to specific HLA alleles. For the cohort, immune exposure information was limited to CMV serostatus. Three of the identified cytomegalovirus-associated TCR beta chains were confirmed in vitro to be specific for cytomegalovirus antigens. Because some donors lacked HLA typing at each locus, the association tests relied only on the typed subset. When HLA alleles, especially DR and DQ, strongly co-occurred, attributing TCR associations to individual alleles was difficult. Because the 87-base-pair reads could not distinguish some IMGT-functional V segments, including TRBV6-2 and TRBV6-3, those segments were excluded. A total of 150 to 200 TCR beta chains were listed by the study as associated with cytomegalovirus. A later analysis found that most CMV-associated TCR beta chains appeared HLA-restricted, with HLA associations seemingly driven largely by CMV exposure. Only TCR beta chains were sequenced in this cohort, and the absence of alpha or paired-chain data limited detectable features. In a later analysis, HLA-associated TCR beta chains were found to be more clonally expanded and to have lower generation probabilities than equally common non-associated chains. A further reported finding was that TCR beta sequences accurately predicted the HLA-A and HLA-B alleles for most subjects in the first cohort. A later genetic analysis reported fewer N-insertions in productive TCRs among donors in an Asian-associated ancestry cluster than the approximately 700-donor mean. V-gene and J-gene trimming of TCR beta chains was associated with a missense DCLRE1C variant in a later genetic analysis, and the association was replicated in an independent cohort.

Sequencing input: PBMCs. This sequence was found in a woman between 40 and 55 years old in good health and CMV-seropositive. This chain joins TRBV6-6 to TRBJ2-4; a stretch of 10 junction bases matches TRBD2. Read as DNA, the sequence is TGTGCCAGCAGTATCTCTAGCGGGAGCGGAAACATTCAGTACTTC. Its translation is CASSISSGSGNIQYF.